The sequence of this TCR beta chain was determined in a study of blood T cell repertoires in COVID-19. On the study more broadly: The samples span acute and convalescent COVID-19 from the United States, Italy and Spain.

The CDR3 is 15 residues long. The ends lost 5 bases at V and 2 bases at J; junction bases unmatched: 4. Germline V gene data show CDR1 as SEHNR and CDR2 as FQNEAQ (reference sequence). Sequenced by immunoSEQ multiplex PCR; TCRdb stores in-frame clones only, minus some. Of 250,000 to 350,000 clones in the sample, 87% are singletons; the top ten hold 8% to 9.5%. The sample consisted of PBMCs or T cells enriched from blood (not recorded which). This rearrangement joins TRBV7-9 to TRBJ2-2, with 8 bases identical to TRBD2. The receptor comes from a woman aged 18 to 35 who had recovered from COVID-19. The CDR3 loop is CASSVGLANTGELFF. The DNA for the CDR3 is TGTGCCAGCAGCGTCGGACTAGCAAACACCGGGGAGCTGTTTTTT.